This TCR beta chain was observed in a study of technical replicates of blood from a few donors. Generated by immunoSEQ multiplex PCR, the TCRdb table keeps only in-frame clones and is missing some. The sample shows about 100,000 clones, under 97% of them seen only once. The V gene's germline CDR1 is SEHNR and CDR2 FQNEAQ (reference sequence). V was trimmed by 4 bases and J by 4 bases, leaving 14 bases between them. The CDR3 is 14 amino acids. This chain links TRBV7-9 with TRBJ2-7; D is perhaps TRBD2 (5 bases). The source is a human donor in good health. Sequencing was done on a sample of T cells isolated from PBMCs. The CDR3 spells CASSSPVTGYEQYF. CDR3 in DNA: TGTGCCAGCAGCTCACCAGTCACGGGGTACGAGCAGTACTTC. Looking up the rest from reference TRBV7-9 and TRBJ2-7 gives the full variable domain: DTGVSQNPRHKITKRGQNVTFRCDPISEHNRLYWYRQTLGQGPEFLTYFQNEAQLEKSRLLSDRFSAERPKGSFSTLEIQRTEQGDSAMYLCASSSPVTGYEQYFGPGTRLTVT.